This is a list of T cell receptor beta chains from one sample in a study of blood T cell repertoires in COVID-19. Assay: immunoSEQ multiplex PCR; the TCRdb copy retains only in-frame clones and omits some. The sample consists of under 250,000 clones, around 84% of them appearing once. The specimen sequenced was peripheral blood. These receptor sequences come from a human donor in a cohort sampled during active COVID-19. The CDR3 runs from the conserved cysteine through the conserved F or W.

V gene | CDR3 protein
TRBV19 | CASSSDRNNFLGTQYF
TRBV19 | CASSARQGGYTF
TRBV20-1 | CSANESPYYNEQFF
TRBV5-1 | CASSLVGDSQETQYF
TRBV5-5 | CASIQTGGIEAFF
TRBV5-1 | CASSPVAGGDHEQYF
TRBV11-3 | CASSLGTLAGPQETQYF
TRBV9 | CASSVPQAGGANVLTF
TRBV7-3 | CASSPTGGTYEQYF
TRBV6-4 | CASSSQGFGVNTEAFF
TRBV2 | CASSSQSLSGRYGYTF
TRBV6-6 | CASSYSVGDYEQYF
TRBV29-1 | CSVPKPGGLPYEQYF
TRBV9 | CASSATAVEQFF
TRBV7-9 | CASSSGESRDSNQPQHF
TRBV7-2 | CASSSGLAGVTGELFF
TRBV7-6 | CASSLEGGAYNEQFF
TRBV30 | CAWTSNYGYTF
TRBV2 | CASRPDRGGEKLFF
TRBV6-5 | CASSKTGGHEKLFF
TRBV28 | CASSPHWGGKLFF
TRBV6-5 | CASRKTGDNQPQHF
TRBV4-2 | CASTSNIAGLLEGELFF
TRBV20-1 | CSAGGQGALYEQYF
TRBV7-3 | CASSTGLQKYNEQFF
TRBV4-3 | CASSELEASTDTQYF
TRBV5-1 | CASSPGGTENSPLHF
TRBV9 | CASSVGELVSTDTQYF
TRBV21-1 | CASRTDRWPYEQYF
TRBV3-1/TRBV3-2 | CASSQVGEGITAYEQYF
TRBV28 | CASSPYLPGLAGVGETQYF
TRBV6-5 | CASSPEGLAGRGLFF
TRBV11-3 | CASRGAGSEQFF
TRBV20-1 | CSASTGTGSNQPQHF
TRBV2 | CASSLAGGETQYF
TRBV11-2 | CASSAGQGGVYSGANVLTF
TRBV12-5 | CASGLVVGTGGDEAFF
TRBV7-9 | CASSPETIGTQYF
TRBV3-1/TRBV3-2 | CASSQRDSSLHF
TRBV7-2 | CASSPNLGWDRGSNEQFF
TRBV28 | CASRADGGLQETQYF